Listed below are T cell receptor beta chains from one sample, sequenced in a study of blood T cell repertoires in COVID-19. TCRdb's copy holds only in-frame clones and misses some; the assay was immunoSEQ multiplex PCR. Seen here are about 25,000 clones, about 90% observed once, and the top ten hold around 15%. Sequencing input: peripheral blood. The receptors derive from a man between 65 and 85 years old with acute or convalescent COVID-19. CDR3s include the opening cysteine and the closing phenylalanine or tryptophan. The D gene is left open where the match is weak. Some rows mark clone size as missing; the rest say once, few, many or name a class of expanded clone.

NA,TRBJ2-5,NA,TRBV5-1,TGCGCCAGCAGCTTGGGGGAGCAGAGCGGGACCCAGTACTTC,CASSLGEQSGTQYF
few,TRBJ1-2,NA,TRBV6-1,TGTGCCAGCAGTGAAGTTACAGGCGCTCAGGGCTATGGCTACACCTTC,CASSEVTGAQGYGYTF
NA,TRBJ1-2,NA,TRBV9,TGTGCCAGCAGCGCACAGCCGGGGAACTATGGCTACACCTTC,CASSAQPGNYGYTF
NA,TRBJ1-6,NA,TRBV19,TGTGCCAGTAGTGGGAGGTGGGGAGCTGATTCACCCCTCCACTTT,CASSGRWGADSPLHF
NA,TRBJ1-6,TRBD1,TRBV5-4,TGTGCCAGCAGCTTGGAGGACAGGGATTCACCCCTCCACTTT,CASSLEDRDSPLHF
NA,TRBJ1-2,NA,TRBV5-1,TGCGCCAGCACTGAAGGAGGGGGCTACACCTTC,CASTEGGGYTF
NA,TRBJ2-2,TRBD1,TRBV10-3,TGTGCCATCAGCACCTCCGGGACAGGGGGGACCGGGGAGCTGTTTTTT,CAISTSGTGGTGELFF
once,TRBJ2-1,TRBD2,TRBV5-1,TGCGCCAGCAGCTTTGAAGGGGAGGGGAATGAGCAGTTCTTC,CASSFEGEGNEQFF
once,TRBJ2-7,NA,TRBV7-2,TGTGCCAGCAGCTCTGGTCCGGAGAAATCCTACGAGCAGTACTTC,CASSSGPEKSYEQYF
NA,TRBJ1-2,TRBD1,TRBV28,TGTGCCAGCAGTTACAGGGGCCAGTCAAGCGGCAGTTATGGCTACACCTTC,CASSYRGQSSGSYGYTF
NA,TRBJ2-1,NA,TRBV7-2,TGTGCCAGCAGCTTAGGTCGGGGGACCTACAATGAGCAGTTCTTC,CASSLGRGTYNEQFF
NA,TRBJ1-2,TRBD1,TRBV19,TGTGCCAGTAGCCCTGTGGGGACAGTGGGCTACACCTTC,CASSPVGTVGYTF
NA,TRBJ1-5,TRBD1,TRBV19,TGTGCCAGTAGTGGGGACAGGGGGTTCAATCAGCCCCAGCATTTT,CASSGDRGFNQPQHF
NA,TRBJ1-5,TRBD1,TRBV27,TGTGCCAGCAGTCCCGGACAGGGGGATTGGCCCCAGCATTTT,CASSPGQGDWPQHF
NA,TRBJ2-5,NA,TRBV7-3,TGTGCCAGCAGCCGCGGAGTATCCGAGACCCAGTACTTC,CASSRGVSETQYF
NA,TRBJ2-7,TRBD1,TRBV9,TGTGCCAGCAGCGTAGGGGACAGGGGTCTCGAGCAGTACTTC,CASSVGDRGLEQYF
NA,TRBJ2-1,NA,TRBV7-9,TGTGCCAGCAGCTTCTTAAATGAGCAGTTCTTC,CASSFLNEQFF
NA,TRBJ1-5,NA,TRBV7-9,TGTGCCAGCAGCTTAGACTCATCGGGGGATCAGCCCCAGCATTTT,CASSLDSSGDQPQHF
NA,TRBJ2-2,TRBD1,TRBV11-3,TGTGCCAGCAGCTTAGATCTCGGGGACAGCGGGGAGCTGTTTTTT,CASSLDLGDSGELFF
NA,TRBJ2-7,NA,TRBV28,TGTGCCAGCAGTTTTGGCAGGACCTACGAGCAGTACTTC,CASSFGRTYEQYF
NA,TRBJ2-4,NA,TRBV29-1,TGCAGCGTTGCTGTAGGGGGAAACATTCAGTACTTC,CSVAVGGNIQYF
NA,TRBJ1-5,NA,TRBV12-5,TGTGCTAGTGGTTTGGGGACCGGGGGTCAGCCCCAGCATTTT,CASGLGTGGQPQHF
NA,TRBJ2-6,TRBD1,TRBV5-4,TGTGCCAGCAGCCGATCCGGGACAGGAACAGGGGCCAACGTCCTGACTTTC,CASSRSGTGTGANVLTF
few,TRBJ1-4,NA,TRBV7-2,TGTGCCAGCAGCTTTTCCGGGTTTGGTAATGAAAAACTGTTTTTT,CASSFSGFGNEKLFF
NA,TRBJ2-3,TRBD2,TRBV6-4,TGTGCCAGCAGTGAGCGGGAGGGCCCAGATACGCAGTATTTT,CASSEREGPDTQYF
few,TRBJ1-1,NA,TRBV11-2,TGTGCCAGCCCAAAAGTGGGGAGCACTGAAGCTTTCTTT,CASPKVGSTEAFF
NA,TRBJ1-2,NA,TRBV11-2,TGTGCCAGCAGCTTAGCTCAGGGCCTCTACACCTTC,CASSLAQGLYTF
NA,TRBJ2-1,TRBD2,TRBV4-3,TGCGCCAGCAGCGGCGGGACTAGCGGGACCAATGAGCAGTTCTTC,CASSGGTSGTNEQFF
once,TRBJ2-7,NA,TRBV28,TGTGCCAGCAGTTTGTCACGCGGGCAGTACTTC,CASSLSRGQYF
NA,TRBJ2-2,NA,TRBV2,TGTGCCAGCACCGGAGGGGTTACCGGGGAGCTGTTTTTT,CASTGGVTGELFF
once,TRBJ1-3,NA,TRBV4-3,TGCGCCAGCAGCCAAGACTACGAAACTGGAAACACCATATATTTT,CASSQDYETGNTIYF
once,TRBJ2-3,NA,TRBV5-1,TGCGCCAGCAGCTGGACTACTGGGGATACGCAGTATTTT,CASSWTTGDTQYF
NA,TRBJ2-5,NA,TRBV10-3,TGTGCCATCAGTGGATCGACAGACCAAGAGACCCAGTACTTC,CAISGSTDQETQYF
once,TRBJ2-5,NA,TRBV5-6,TGTGCCAGCAGCTTACGTTCACTCGTTAGCGGCCAAGAGACCCAGTACTTC,CASSLRSLVSGQETQYF
NA,TRBJ1-1,TRBD1,TRBV5-1,TGCGCCAGCAGCGCCGGACAGGGGGCATGGGCGGGCACTGAAGCTTTCTTT,CASSAGQGAWAGTEAFF
NA,TRBJ1-3,TRBD1,TRBV6-5,TGTGCCAGCGTCCGTTCCGGGACAGGGGCAAACACCATATATTTT,CASVRSGTGANTIYF
NA,TRBJ2-7,TRBD1,TRBV4-1,TGCGCCAGCAGCCTCCGGGACAGGGACTACGAGCAGTACTTC,CASSLRDRDYEQYF
NA,TRBJ1-2,TRBD1,TRBV5-4,TGTGCCACTTCCAGGGGGATGTCTAACTATGGCTACACCTTC,CATSRGMSNYGYTF